These 28 T cell receptor beta chains came from one sample sequenced in a study of OX40 agonist ivuxolimab in advanced cancers. Receptors were amplified or captured by the immunoSEQ multiplex PCR assay. This immuneACCESS table, as held by TCRdb, lists in-frame sequences with V and J called but not all clones. Of the missing ones, under half trace to an unresolved V gene in checked studies; the others have no known cause. The sample table shows tens of thousands of clones, and around four fifths are seen once. The ten largest make up roughly 34% of the sample. The sample was CD4+ or CD8+ T cells sorted from blood, taken in a trial of the OX40 agonist ivuxolimab. Source of these receptors: an adult with an advanced solid tumor such as melanoma, head and neck, liver or kidney cancer.

The chain has TRBV7-9 and TRBJ2-3; 14 bases are shared with TRBD2. The germline CDR1 and CDR2 sequences are SEHNR and FQNEAQ (reference sequence). There are 17 residues in the CDR3. Trimming took 5 bases from V and 0 from J; bases not matched to a gene: 4. This chain's CDR3 is CASSPGTSGSSTDTQYF. The DNA for the CDR3 is TGTGCCAGCAGCCCCGGGACTAGCGGGAGTAGCACAGATACGCAGTATTTT.

This clone was found a few times. The V and J genes are TRBV6-1 and TRBJ1-1; a possible D gene is TRBD1 (6 bases). Trimming took 5 bases from V and 7 from J, leaving 8 bases between them. Germline CDR1 MNHNS, CDR2 SASEGT. The CDR3 totals 11 residues. CDR3 DNA: TGTGCCAGCAGTTTACAGGGTGAAGCTTTCTTT. Residues: CASSLQGEAFF.

In nucleotides, the CDR3 is TGTGCAAGTCGCTTAGCGCAGAACACTGAAGCTTTCTTT. This translates into CASRLAQNTEAFF. This chain uses TRBV12-2 with TRBJ1-1. TRBV12-2 has pseudogene status. The CDR3 loop spans 13 amino acids.

The rearrangement joins TRBV11-3 to TRBJ2-1, with D possibly TRBD2 on 6 matching bases. V was pared by 0 bases and J by 0 bases, with 9 bases between. Per the germline V gene, CDR1 is SGHNT and CDR2 is YENEEA. This CDR3 is 16 amino acids long. CDR3 DNA: TGTGCCAGCAGCTTAGAGGCCGGGAGCTCCTACAATGAGCAGTTCTTC. It translates to CASSLEAGSSYNEQFF.

The V call is TRBV4-1, the J call TRBJ2-2; D call uncertain. CDR3 size: 14 residues. Germline CDR1 reads MGHRA; CDR2 reads YSYEKL. Trimming removed 4 bases from V and 2 bases from J, with 8 bases in between. This CDR3 is CASSPWGNTGELFF. The CDR3 DNA reads as TGCGCCAGCAGCCCCTGGGGTAACACCGGGGAGCTGTTTTTT.

The rearrangement links TRBV27 to TRBJ2-7, with TRBD2 matching over 7 bases. The CDR3 covers 15 residues. Germline V CDR1 and CDR2: MNHEY, SMNVEV (reference sequence). The ends lost 2 bases at V and 4 bases at J; junction bases unmatched: 8. CDR3 loop: CASSLNGGSGYEQYF. In DNA, the CDR3 is TGTGCCAGCAGTTTAAATGGCGGGAGTGGGTACGAGCAGTACTTC.

The genes are TRBV13 and TRBJ1-5; 7 bases are a match to TRBD1. This CDR3 contains 15 residues. The V gene's germline CDR1 is PRHDT and CDR2 FYEKMQ (reference sequence). The ends lost 5 bases at V and 3 bases at J; junction bases unmatched: 7. The CDR3 DNA reads as TGTGCCAGCAGCAAGGGACAGTCGACCAATCAGCCCCAGCATTTT. This translates into CASSKGQSTNQPQHF.

The chain has TRBV5-1 and TRBJ2-2, with 8 bases that match TRBD2. The CDR3 has 17 amino acids. With V trimmed by 0 bases and J by 1 base, 5 bases remained unmatched. Germline V CDR1 and CDR2: SGHRS, YFSETQ. The CDR3: CASSLGLGLENTGELFF. DNA for the CDR3: TGCGCCAGCAGCTTGGGGTTGGGACTAGAGAACACCGGGGAGCTGTTTTTT.

This chain joins TRBV6-5 and TRBJ2-7; 8 bases fit TRBD1. Germline loops: CDR1 MNHEY, CDR2 SVGAGI. The CDR3 is 14 amino acids. Trimming at V came to 6 bases and at J to 4 bases, leaving 8 bases not matched to a gene. Here the CDR3 DNA reads TGTGCCAGCAGACAGGGGGACAGCCCTTACGAGCAGTACTTC. Protein product: CASRQGDSPYEQYF.

The J gene is TRBJ2-3, the V gene TRBV7-3; a weak D match, TRBD2 (7 bases). Germline-derived CDR1 and CDR2 are SGHTA and FQGTGA. V was trimmed by 4 bases and J by 2 bases, leaving 16 bases between them. The CDR3 has 16 residues. CDR3 DNA: TGTGCCAGCAGCTCAGAGGGGGGGCGGACCACAGATACGCAGTATTTT. Residues: CASSSEGGRTTDTQYF.

V and J are TRBV11-2 and TRBJ2-1; D possibly corresponds to TRBD2 (5 bases). The V gene lost 3 bases and the J gene lost 8 bases, with 17 bases spanning the gap. The CDR3 sequence is 15 residues long. Germline CDR1 is SGHAT and CDR2 is FQNNGV. The CDR3 reads CASSFRGRVIDEQFF. In nucleotides, the CDR3 is TGTGCCAGCAGCTTTCGGGGAAGGGTCATCGATGAGCAGTTCTTC.

The chain is built from TRBV19 and TRBJ2-7; 10 nucleotides align to TRBD1. The CDR3 is 17 amino acids. Trimming removed 5 bases from V and 0 bases from J; junction bases left unmatched: 10. Germline assignment: CDR1 LNHDA and CDR2 SQIVND (reference sequence). CDR3 region: CASSPVGQGLFSYEQYF. In DNA form, the CDR3 reads TGTGCCAGTAGTCCCGTGGGACAGGGGCTTTTCTCCTACGAGCAGTACTTC.

This clone has a single count. V usage is TRBV7-8 and J usage is TRBJ2-7, with 9 bases lining up with TRBD2. J gave up 7 bases and V 3 bases, and 10 bases lay outside the gene matches. Looked up from germline, CDR1 is SGHVS and CDR2 is FQNEAQ. CDR3 length: 15 amino acids. The CDR3 here is CASSFSAGGPREQYF. CDR3 coding DNA: TGTGCCAGCAGCTTTAGTGCGGGAGGGCCGAGGGAGCAGTACTTC. Supplemented by reference TRBV7-8 and TRBJ2-7, the full variable domain reads GAGVSQSPRYKVAKRGQDVALRCDPISGHVSLFWYQQALGQGPEFLTYFQNEAQLDKSGLPSDRFFAERPEGSVSTLKIQRTQQEDSAVYLCASSFSAGGPREQYFGPGTRLTVT.

The genes are TRBV28 and TRBJ1-2; 7 bases match TRBD1. Per germline, CDR1 MDHEN and CDR2 SYDVKM. The junction had 10 bases not matched to a gene; V was cut back by 5 bases and J by 7 bases. The CDR3 runs 14 residues. CDR3 amino acids: CASSVGQGGFGYTF. The CDR3 DNA follows: TGTGCCAGCAGTGTCGGGCAGGGGGGTTTTGGCTACACCTTC.

The CDR3 coding sequence is TGTGCCAGCAGTTTAGACGGGATGAGCTCCTACGAGCAGTACTTC. It specifies CASSLDGMSSYEQYF. The V and J genes are TRBV27 and TRBJ2-7; perhaps TRBD2 as D (5 bases). Per the germline V gene, CDR1 is MNHEY and CDR2 is SMNVEV (reference sequence). The V and J ends lost 2 bases and 0 bases respectively, with 11 bases between them. CDR3 length equals 15 residues.

The chain recombines TRBV25-1 with TRBJ2-7, with TRBD1 identical over 7 bases. Trimming removed 8 bases from V and 3 bases from J; junction bases left unmatched: 10. CDR1 MGHDK and CDR2 SYGVNS come from the germline V gene. This CDR3 contains 14 residues. In DNA form, the CDR3 reads TGTGCCAGCGGGGACAGCCAGACCCTCTACGAGCAGTACTTC. Its protein is CASGDSQTLYEQYF.

The V gene is TRBV5-1, the J gene TRBJ2-1, with 12 bases matching TRBD2. V lost 5 bases and J lost 5; bases outside the gene matches: 20. CDR1 is SGHRS and CDR2 is YFSETQ in the germline V gene. This CDR3 spans 20 amino acids. CDR3 sequence (DNA): TGCGCCAGCAGTCAATGGGGGCTCCTAGCGGGAGGGCCAGAAAACAATGAGCAGTTCTTC. Translating gives CASSQWGLLAGGPENNEQFF.

Details on this clone: The same CDR3 also results from other DNA sequences found in this sample. This chain links TRBV29-1 with TRBJ2-5, with 10 nucleotides matching TRBD2. Germline values: CDR1 SQVTM, CDR2 ANQGSEA. The CDR3 length is 14 residues. The V gene end was trimmed by 3 bases and the J gene end by 3 bases; junction bases not matched to a gene: 4. The chain's CDR3 is CSVDGLAGEETQYF. CDR3 sequence (DNA): TGCAGCGTTGATGGCCTAGCGGGAGAAGAGACCCAGTACTTC.

This sequence joins TRBV9 and TRBJ2-1; 11 nucleotides agree with TRBD2. CDR1 is SGDLS, CDR2 YYNGEE, per germline. The CDR3 is 15 amino acids. With 2 bases clipped from V and 6 bases from J, the junction kept 4 bases outside the gene matches. CDR3 loop: CASSVSGRAPNEQFF. CDR3 in DNA: TGTGCCAGCAGCGTTAGCGGGAGGGCCCCCAATGAGCAGTTCTTC.

V is TRBV27 and J is TRBJ2-7, with a weak D call TRBD2 (5 bases). The CDR3 runs to 14 residues. Germline-derived CDR1 and CDR2 are MNHEY and SMNVEV (reference sequence). V was shortened by 6 bases and J by 3 bases, with 15 bases between the two germline ends. The CDR3: CASRLMGSDYEQYF. CDR3 in DNA: TGTGCCAGCAGACTTATGGGGAGTGACTACGAGCAGTACTTC.

The chain carries TRBV28 and TRBJ2-7, with no clear D. Trimming removed 7 bases from V and 3 bases from J, with 16 bases in between. The CDR3 is 14 residues long. The germline CDR1 and CDR2 sequences are MDHEN and SYDVKM. The CDR3 DNA follows: TGTGCCAGCACTTCGTGGCAGGTCAACTACGAGCAGTACTTC. This codes for CASTSWQVNYEQYF.

This clone has more than one count but fewer than ten. The V and J genes are TRBV30 and TRBJ1-1; D not certain. CDR3 length: 12 amino acids. The germline CDR1 and CDR2 sequences are GTSNPN and SVGIG (reference sequence). Trimming removed 0 bases at V and 6 bases at J, with 8 bases between. In nucleotides, the CDR3 is TGTGCCTGGAGTGTGTCCTTCCCTGAAGCTTTCTTT. Its protein product is CAWSVSFPEAFF.

The V and J genes are TRBV27 and TRBJ2-7; D remains ambiguous. There are 15 residues in the CDR3. Trimming took off 0 bases at V and 2 bases at J, with 11 bases between the two ends. From germline, CDR1 is MNHEY and CDR2 SMNVEV (reference sequence). The CDR3 DNA sequence: TGTGCCAGCAGTTTATCGCGGACGTTGGCCTACGAGCAGTACTTC. It is translated as CASSLSRTLAYEQYF.

The rearrangement joins TRBV9 to TRBJ2-1, with unresolved D. This CDR3 is built from 14 residues. The V and J ends lost 0 bases and 4 bases respectively, with 8 bases between them. Germline values: CDR1 SGDLS, CDR2 YYNGEE. CDR3 DNA sequence: TGTGCCAGCAGCGTAGTCTCTATTTACAATGAGCAGTTCTTC. As protein: CASSVVSIYNEQFF.

The rearrangement joins TRBV30 to TRBJ2-3; 11 nucleotides match TRBD1. This CDR3 is 17 amino acids long. Per the germline V gene, CDR1 is GTSNPN and CDR2 is SVGIG (reference sequence). The ends lost 0 bases at V and 0 bases at J; junction bases unmatched: 5. The CDR3 loop is CAWSVPGTGGSTDTQYF. CDR3 in DNA: TGTGCCTGGAGTGTACCCGGGACAGGGGGTAGCACAGATACGCAGTATTTT.

The chain uses TRBV7-6 and TRBJ2-7, with 8 bases fitting TRBD1. The CDR3 runs 14 residues. V was clipped by 6 bases and J by 4 bases; unmatched bases: 8. Germline V gene sequence: CDR1 SGHVS, CDR2 FNYEAQ. The CDR3 DNA sequence: TGTGCCAGCAGGTCAGGGGGCGTAGAGTACGAGCAGTACTTC. Translated: CASRSGGVEYEQYF.

This clone is medium-sized (0.01 to 0.1%). The chain links TRBV11-2 to TRBJ2-3, with D unresolved. The CDR3 is made up of 16 amino acids. Trimming stripped 7 bases from V and 0 bases from J, with 17 bases between. CDR1 is SGHAT and CDR2 is FQNNGV in the germline V gene. CDR3 DNA: TGTGCCAGCACCATACCGAAGGGATTTAGCACAGATACGCAGTATTTT. Its protein is CASTIPKGFSTDTQYF.

V is TRBV9 and J is TRBJ2-2; D remains unclear. The CDR3 totals 13 residues. Germline CDR1 reads SGDLS; CDR2 reads YYNGEE. V was trimmed by 0 bases and J by 6 bases, leaving 6 bases between them. The CDR3 nucleotides are TGTGCCAGCAGCGTAGGGGGTTCCGGGGAGCTGTTTTTT. Protein: CASSVGGSGELFF.